Listed below are T cell receptor beta chains from one sample, sequenced in a study of cytomegalovirus exposure and HLA in healthy donors. Generated by immunoSEQ multiplex PCR, the TCRdb table keeps only in-frame clones and is missing some. Of 150,000 to 200,000 clones detected, approximately 67% appear once; the ten largest clones hold roughly 4.4%. Input material: PBMCs. All receptors come from a woman younger than 35 in good health and CMV-seropositive. CDR3s include the opening cysteine and the closing phenylalanine or tryptophan. A D gene is named only where the DNA matches it firmly.

TRBD1 | TRBJ2-7 | TRBV9 | CASSAGDRAYEQYF
. | TRBJ1-2 | TRBV15 | CATSREGGSVRNGYTF
. | TRBJ2-7 | TRBV27 | CASSFYDGEDEQYF
TRBD2 | TRBJ2-7 | TRBV7-2 | CASSLVAGSYEQYF
TRBD1 | TRBJ1-2 | TRBV7-2 | CASSLPQGVGYGYTF
TRBD1 | TRBJ1-5 | TRBV7-9 | CASSLGTGLYSNQPQHF
TRBD2 | TRBJ2-1 | TRBV28 | CASRASGSLNEQFF
. | TRBJ1-6 | TRBV5-4 | CASSQMDSPLHF
. | TRBJ2-7 | TRBV30 | CAWSVLWSSGSSYEQYF
. | TRBJ2-1 | TRBV19 | CASRELGSSAYNEQFF
TRBD2 | TRBJ2-1 | TRBV4-3 | CASSQDLAGGRNEQFF